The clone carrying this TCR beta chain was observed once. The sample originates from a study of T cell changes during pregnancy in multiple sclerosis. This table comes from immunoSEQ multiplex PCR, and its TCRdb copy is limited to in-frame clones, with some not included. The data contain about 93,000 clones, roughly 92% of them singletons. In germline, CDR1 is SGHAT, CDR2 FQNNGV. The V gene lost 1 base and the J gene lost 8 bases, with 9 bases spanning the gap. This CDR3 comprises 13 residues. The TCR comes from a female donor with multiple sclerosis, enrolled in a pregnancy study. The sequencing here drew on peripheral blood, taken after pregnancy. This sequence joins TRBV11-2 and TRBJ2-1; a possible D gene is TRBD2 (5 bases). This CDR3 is CASSLGLGDEQFF. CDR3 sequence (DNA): TGTGCCAGCAGCTTAGGACTCGGGGATGAGCAGTTCTTC.